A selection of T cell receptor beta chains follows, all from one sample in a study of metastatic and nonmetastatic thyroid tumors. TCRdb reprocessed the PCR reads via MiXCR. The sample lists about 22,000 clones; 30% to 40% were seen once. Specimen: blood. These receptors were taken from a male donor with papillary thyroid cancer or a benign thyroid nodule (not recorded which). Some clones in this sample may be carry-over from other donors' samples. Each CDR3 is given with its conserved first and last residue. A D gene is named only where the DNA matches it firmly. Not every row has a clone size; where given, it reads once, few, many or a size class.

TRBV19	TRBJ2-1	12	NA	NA	CASSFTGTEQFF	TGTGCCAGTAGTTTCACAGGGACTGAGCAGTTCTTC
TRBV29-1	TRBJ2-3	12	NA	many	CSVTMGADTQYF	TGCAGCGTCACTATGGGAGCAGATACGCAGTATTTT
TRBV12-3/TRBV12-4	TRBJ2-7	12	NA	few	CASSFYAGEQYF	TGTGCCAGCAGTTTTTACGCGGGCGAGCAGTACTTC
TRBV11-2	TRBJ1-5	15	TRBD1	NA	CASSGTGDINQRQHF	TGTGCCAGCAGCGGGACAGGCGATATCAATCAGCGCCAGCATTTT
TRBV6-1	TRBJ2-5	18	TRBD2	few	CASSATTRGLAGGETQYF	TGTGCCAGCAGTGCTACAACAAGGGGACTAGCGGGTGGGGAGACCCAGTACTTC
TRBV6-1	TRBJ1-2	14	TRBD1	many	CASYRDSGTYGYTF	TGTGCCAGTTACCGGGACAGCGGAACCTATGGCTACACCTTC
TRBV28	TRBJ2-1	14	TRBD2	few	CASSAGLDYNEQFF	TGTGCCAGCAGTGCGGGACTAGATTACAATGAGCAGTTCTTC
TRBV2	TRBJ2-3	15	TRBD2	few	CASSEGTSSTDTQYF	TGTGCCAGCAGTGAAGGGACTAGTAGCACAGATACGCAGTATTTT
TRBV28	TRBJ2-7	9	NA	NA	CASSSEQYF	TGTGCCAGCAGTTCCGAGCAGTACTTC
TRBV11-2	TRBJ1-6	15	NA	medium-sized	CASSSYLGFGSPLHF	TGTGCCAGCAGCTCCTACTTAGGGTTCGGCTCACCCCTCCACTTT
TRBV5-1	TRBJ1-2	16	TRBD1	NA	CASSLPGQGAGYGYTF	TGCGCCAGCAGCCTCCCGGGACAGGGGGCGGGATATGGCTACACCTTC
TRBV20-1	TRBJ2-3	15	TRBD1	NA	CSAFRTGRNTDTQYF	TGCAGTGCCTTTAGGACAGGGAGGAACACAGATACGCAGTATTTT
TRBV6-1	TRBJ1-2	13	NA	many	CAIAPGESYGYTF	TGTGCCATAGCACCGGGGGAGAGCTATGGCTACACCTTC
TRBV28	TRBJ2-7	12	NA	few	CASSLNAYEQYF	TGTGCCAGCAGTTTAAACGCCTACGAGCAGTACTTC
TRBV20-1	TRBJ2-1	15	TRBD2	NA	CSAQAGTSDIDEQFF	TGCAGTGCACAGGCCGGGACTAGCGATATCGATGAGCAGTTCTTC
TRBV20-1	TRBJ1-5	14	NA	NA	CSAKPNSDIQPQHF	TGCAGTGCTAAGCCAAACTCCGACATTCAGCCCCAGCATTTT